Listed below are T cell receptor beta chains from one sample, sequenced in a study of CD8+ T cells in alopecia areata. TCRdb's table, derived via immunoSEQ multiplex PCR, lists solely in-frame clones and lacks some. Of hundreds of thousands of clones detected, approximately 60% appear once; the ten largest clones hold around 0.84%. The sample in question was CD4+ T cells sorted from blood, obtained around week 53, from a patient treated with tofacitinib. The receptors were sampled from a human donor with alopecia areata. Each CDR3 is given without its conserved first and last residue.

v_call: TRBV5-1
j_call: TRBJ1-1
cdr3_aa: ASSLTGQLNTEAF

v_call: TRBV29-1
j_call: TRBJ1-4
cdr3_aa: SAGQGASYEKLF

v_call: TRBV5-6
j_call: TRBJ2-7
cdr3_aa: ASSGGQWLWEQY

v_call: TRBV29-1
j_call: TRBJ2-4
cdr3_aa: RVARGAMVKNIQY

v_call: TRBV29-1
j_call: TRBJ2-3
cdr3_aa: SVGQAGRTDTQY

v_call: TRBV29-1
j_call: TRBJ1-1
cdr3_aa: STRTGNTEAF

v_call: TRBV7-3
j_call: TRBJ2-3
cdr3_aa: ASSLLAGGTDTQY

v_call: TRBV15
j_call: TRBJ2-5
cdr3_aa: ATYGQGGKTQY

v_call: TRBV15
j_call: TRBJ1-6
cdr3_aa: ATSRAGDSSPLH

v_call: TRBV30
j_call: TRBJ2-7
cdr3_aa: AASGPGPSYEQY

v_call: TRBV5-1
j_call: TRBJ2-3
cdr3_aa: ASSLALRGSADTQY

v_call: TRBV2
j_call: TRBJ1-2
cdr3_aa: ASSPQTVPNYGYT

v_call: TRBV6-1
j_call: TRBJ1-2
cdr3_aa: ASKDGYGYT

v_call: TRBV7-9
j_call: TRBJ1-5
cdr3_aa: ASSHGTVNEQPQH

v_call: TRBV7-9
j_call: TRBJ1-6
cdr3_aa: ASSPGTGGSTPLH

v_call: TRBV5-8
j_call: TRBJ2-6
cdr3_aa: ASTWRGANVLT

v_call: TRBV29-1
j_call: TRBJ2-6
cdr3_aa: SVESGSGANVLT

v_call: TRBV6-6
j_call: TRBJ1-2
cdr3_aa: ASSPRGEDYGYT

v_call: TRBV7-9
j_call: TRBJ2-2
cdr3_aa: AQKAPAGELF

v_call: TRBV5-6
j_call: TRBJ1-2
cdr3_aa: ASSYRQGVYGYT

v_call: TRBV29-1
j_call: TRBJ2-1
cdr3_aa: SVGPGQGENEQF

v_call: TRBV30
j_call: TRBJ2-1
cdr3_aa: AWLIRDSQF

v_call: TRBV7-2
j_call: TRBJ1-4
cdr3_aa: ASSPSPGTGGGKLF

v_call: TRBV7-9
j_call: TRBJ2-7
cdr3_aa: ASSAVAYEQY

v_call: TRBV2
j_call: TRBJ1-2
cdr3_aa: ASRTPGQGGYGYT

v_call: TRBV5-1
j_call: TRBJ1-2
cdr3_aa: ASSSTGTSINYGYT

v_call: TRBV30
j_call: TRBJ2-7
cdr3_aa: AWSVYGPGTITYEQY

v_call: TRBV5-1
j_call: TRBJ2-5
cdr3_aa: ASSLGQGPETQY

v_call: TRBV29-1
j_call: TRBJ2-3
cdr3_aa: SVIAGGSTDTQY

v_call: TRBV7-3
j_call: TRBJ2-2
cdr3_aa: ASSEGGANTGELF

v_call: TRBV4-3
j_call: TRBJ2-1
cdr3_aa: ASSQEGVGEQF